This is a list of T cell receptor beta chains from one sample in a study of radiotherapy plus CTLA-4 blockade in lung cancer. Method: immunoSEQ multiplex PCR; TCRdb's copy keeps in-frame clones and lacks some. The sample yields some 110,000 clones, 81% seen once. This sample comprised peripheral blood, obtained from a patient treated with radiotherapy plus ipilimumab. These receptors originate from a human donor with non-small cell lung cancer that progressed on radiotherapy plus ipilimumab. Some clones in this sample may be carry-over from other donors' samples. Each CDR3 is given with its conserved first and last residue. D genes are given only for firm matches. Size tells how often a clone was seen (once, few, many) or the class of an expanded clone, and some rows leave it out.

TGTGCCGGCGGGGCCCCCGCGAACACTGAAGCTTTCTTT	CAGGAPANTEAFF	TRBJ1-1	TRBV28	-	-
TGTGCCAGCAGCCTCGAGACAGGGGAGCAGCCCCAGCATTTT	CASSLETGEQPQHF	TRBJ1-5	TRBV7-9	once	TRBD1
TGTGCCAGCAGATCGCACGTAGCTACACAACGCACTGAAGCTTTCTTT	CASRSHVATQRTEAFF	TRBJ1-1	TRBV21-1	once	-
TGTGCCAGCACCACCCCGGGCTCCTACGAGCAGTACTTC	CASTTPGSYEQYF	TRBJ2-7	TRBV28	few	-
TGTGCCACCCAGCGACCGGGTGAAGGCAATTCACCCCTCCACTTT	CATQRPGEGNSPLHF	TRBJ1-6	TRBV7-3	-	-
TGTGCCAGCAGCTCCACTAGCGGGGTCTACAATGAGCAGTTCTTC	CASSSTSGVYNEQFF	TRBJ2-1	TRBV7-2	-	TRBD2
TGTGCCACCAGCAGCCTGACAGGGAGACAGCCCCAGCATTTT	CATSSLTGRQPQHF	TRBJ1-5	TRBV15	-	TRBD1
TGTGCCAGTAGTATCGACAGGGGGCATGGTGGCTACACCTTC	CASSIDRGHGGYTF	TRBJ1-2	TRBV19	-	TRBD1
TGCGCCAGCAGCTTGGCCTCGAGGTCTCAGCAGTACTTC	CASSLASRSQQYF	TRBJ2-7	TRBV5-1	-	-
TGTGCTAGTGAGGGCAGGGCCTCCTACAATGAGCAGTTCTTC	CASEGRASYNEQFF	TRBJ2-1	TRBV12-5	-	-
TGTGCTAGCAGCCCAAGACACTTACAAGAGACCCAGTACTTC	CASSPRHLQETQYF	TRBJ2-5	TRBV7-7	-	-
TGTGCCAGCAGTTTATTTGACAGATACAATGAGCAGTTCTTC	CASSLFDRYNEQFF	TRBJ2-1	TRBV28	-	-
TGTGCCAGCAGCTTACCGAGGAGAATGGGAGAGACCCAGTACTTC	CASSLPRRMGETQYF	TRBJ2-5	TRBV7-9	-	-
TGCGCCAGCAGCTTGGCCCCCTGGGGGATGGAGACCCAGTACTTC	CASSLAPWGMETQYF	TRBJ2-5	TRBV5-1	-	-
TGTGCCAGCAGCTCCCCCCCGGGAGGTGGCACAGATACGCAGTATTTT	CASSSPPGGGTDTQYF	TRBJ2-3	TRBV13	-	TRBD2
TGTGCCAGCAGTCGTACGACTAGCGGGGGTTCGGGCTACGAGCAGTACTTC	CASSRTTSGGSGYEQYF	TRBJ2-7	TRBV7-2	-	TRBD2
TGTGCCAGCAGCCCAAGCCCGGGACAGGGGATCAATCAGCCCCAGCATTTT	CASSPSPGQGINQPQHF	TRBJ1-5	TRBV7-9	-	TRBD1
TGTGCCAGCAGTCGTAGATTTGAAGCTTTCTTT	CASSRRFEAFF	TRBJ1-1	TRBV6-1	-	-
TGTGCCAGCAGTTTCGGGACAGGGGTTGAAAAACTGTTTTTT	CASSFGTGVEKLFF	TRBJ1-4	TRBV6-6	few	TRBD1
TGCGCCACTTCGACAGGGACTTTTGGAAACACCATATATTTT	CATSTGTFGNTIYF	TRBJ1-3	TRBV5-1	-	TRBD1
TGTGCCAGCAGTTACTTCGGCGACAAGACGGGGGAAAAACTGTTTTTT	CASSYFGDKTGEKLFF	TRBJ1-4	TRBV6-5	-	-
TGTGCCAGCAGCAGGAACAGGGGGCGAGGCTATGGCTACACCTTC	CASSRNRGRGYGYTF	TRBJ1-2	TRBV7-8	-	TRBD1
TGTGCCAGCACCAAGGCGGCCGGTGAGCCTTCGGGTGGCTACACCTTC	CASTKAAGEPSGGYTF	TRBJ1-2	TRBV6-6	few	-
TGTGCCAGCAGCCTCGAGGGGGGACAGGGTCCCGGAGGAGATCAGCCCCAGCATTTT	CASSLEGGQGPGGDQPQHF	TRBJ1-5	TRBV4-2	-	TRBD1
TGTGCCATCAGTGAGTCGTCTGGACAGAGCAATGAGCAGTTCTTC	CAISESSGQSNEQFF	TRBJ2-1	TRBV10-3	-	-
TGTGCCAGCAGCGTTCAACAGGGGCGGACTGAAGCTTTCTTT	CASSVQQGRTEAFF	TRBJ1-1	TRBV13	-	TRBD1
TGTGCTAATGGTTTGGGCGCCGGACCTGGGGATACGCAGTATTTT	CANGLGAGPGDTQYF	TRBJ2-3	TRBV12-5	-	-
TGCGCCAGCAGCTGGTCAGGGTTGAGTGGGGAGCTGTTTTTT	CASSWSGLSGELFF	TRBJ2-2	TRBV5-1	-	-
TGTGCCAGCAGTCGTGATTCCGGCTACACCTTC	CASSRDSGYTF	TRBJ1-2	TRBV6-1	-	-
TGCGCCAGCAGCCTATCGGGACAGAGCACCGGGGAGCTGTTTTTT	CASSLSGQSTGELFF	TRBJ2-2	TRBV5-1	-	TRBD1
TGTGCCAGCAGTCGGTACCGGGACCTGGGCACTGAAGCTTTCTTT	CASSRYRDLGTEAFF	TRBJ1-1	TRBV28	-	-
TGTGCCAGCTCACCACCGAAGGGGAGGGGTGGTATGAACACTGAAGCTTTCTTT	CASSPPKGRGGMNTEAFF	TRBJ1-1	TRBV18	-	-
TGCGCCAGCAGCCAAAGGGATGACAGGGTGGGCTACACCTTC	CASSQRDDRVGYTF	TRBJ1-2	TRBV4-1	-	TRBD1
TGTGCCAGCGGATTGACAGAGACCCAGTACTTC	CASGLTETQYF	TRBJ2-5	TRBV5-5	once	-
TGTACCAGCAGTTACTCCCATGGGACAGCCCAAGAGACCCAGTACTTC	CTSSYSHGTAQETQYF	TRBJ2-5	TRBV6-5	-	TRBD1
TGTGCCAGCAGCACGCTAGCGGGGGCGGGGAATGAGCAGTTCTTC	CASSTLAGAGNEQFF	TRBJ2-1	TRBV7-6	-	TRBD2
TGTGCCATCAGCGTAGACCCCCGTTCCGCAGGTTGGGAGCAGTACTTC	CAISVDPRSAGWEQYF	TRBJ2-7	TRBV9	-	-
TGTGCCAGCAGTGAATATGACAGGGCCCGGGGCTACACCTTC	CASSEYDRARGYTF	TRBJ1-2	TRBV6-1	-	TRBD1
TGTGCCAGCAGCTTCTACACAGATACGCAGTATTTT	CASSFYTDTQYF	TRBJ2-3	TRBV11-1	-	-
TGTGCCAGCAGCTTGCGGGGCCGGGGGCAAGAGACCCAGTACTTC	CASSLRGRGQETQYF	TRBJ2-5	TRBV5-8	-	-
TGTGCCAGCAGCCAAGATAACAGACTGATTAGCAATCAGCCCCAGCATTTT	CASSQDNRLISNQPQHF	TRBJ1-5	TRBV4-2	-	-
TGCAGTGCCGGGACTCAAGAGACCCAGTACTTC	CSAGTQETQYF	TRBJ2-5	TRBV20-1	-	-
TGTGCCAGCAGCTTGGATAGGGGGATCTACGAGCAGTACTTC	CASSLDRGIYEQYF	TRBJ2-7	TRBV7-6	-	-
TGTGCCAGCAGCCCCGGGAGACGCACTGAAGCTTTCTTT	CASSPGRRTEAFF	TRBJ1-1	TRBV7-3	-	-
TGTGCTAGCAGCGCCCGGACAGGGGAAGAGGCTTTCTTT	CASSARTGEEAFF	TRBJ1-1	TRBV7-7	-	TRBD1
TGTGCCAGCAGCTTAGATGGGGGGTACAATGAGCAGTTCTTC	CASSLDGGYNEQFF	TRBJ2-1	TRBV7-6	few	-
TGCAGCGTAATGACAGGGACATACTACGAGCAGTACTTC	CSVMTGTYYEQYF	TRBJ2-7	TRBV29-1	-	TRBD1
TGTGCCAGCAGCGTCCGACTAGCGGGGGTTCTTACCTACAATGAGCAGTTCTTC	CASSVRLAGVLTYNEQFF	TRBJ2-1	TRBV9	few	TRBD2
TGTGCCAGCACCAGACTAGCGGGGGGCAATGAGCAGTTCTTC	CASTRLAGGNEQFF	TRBJ2-1	TRBV27	-	TRBD2